This TCR beta chain was captured in a study of cytomegalovirus exposure and HLA in healthy donors. Study in general: Earlier sequencing of 150 million to 200 million T cells yielded 100 million to 120 million unique TCR beta sequences. Findings and caveats of the study: Researchers counted some 150 TCR beta chains as cytomegalovirus-associated. A likely sequencing artifact accounted for one observed cluster of highly shared sequence variants.

PCR primers comprised 60 Vbeta and 13 Jbeta primers. Original analysis: The authors later counted 65 million to 90 million unique TCR beta chains, 9 million to 14 million of them shared. Clones were read by immunoSEQ multiplex PCR, and TCRdb kept only the in-frame ones, dropping some. The V and J calls and clone size are taken from that table; D and trimming were inferred from the DNA. This table has 150,000 or so clones, 74% appearing once. On this clone itself: Its antigen is currently unknown.

Germline assignment: CDR1 LNHDA and CDR2 SQIVND (reference sequence). The CDR3 consists of 14 residues. The J segment lost 8 bases and the V segment lost 7 bases, leaving 9 bases of the junction unmatched. Sequenced input: PBMCs. The TCR was taken from a man aged 30 to 45 in good health and CMV-seronegative. This rearrangement joins TRBV19 to TRBJ1-2, with 11 bases lining up with TRBD1. The CDR3 spells CASMDRGRIGGYTF. Here the CDR3 DNA reads TGTGCCAGTATGGACAGGGGGCGTATTGGAGGCTACACCTTC.